What follows is one T cell receptor (beta chain) and its context. Its antigen remains undetermined. Qualities for individual bases were not recorded, and no much larger clone is one base off. Each collaborating institution followed its own protocols to collect whole blood in K2EDTA tubes. Collaborator samples were shipped for TCRbeta analysis as frozen whole blood, isolated PBMCs, or DNA extracted from either sample type. This sample was included in a study of blood T cell repertoires in COVID-19 (dated by TCRdb to between 2020 and 2021). As for the study more broadly: Samples covering the acute and convalescent phases of COVID-19 were provided by collaborators in the United States, Italy and Spain. The material from the prospective study consisted of cDNA or gDNA derived from T cells, B-cell-depleted T cells, or PBMCs. Sample metadata almost always included a de-identified subject ID, COVID-19 status, age in years and sex. Where available, HLA class I and class II types were taken from metadata supplied by the sample provider and were not determined by assay-based typing. The repertoires were released in a freely available public database meant as a resource for research on the immune response to SARS-CoV-2. Samples came from the ongoing ImmuneRACE study (first 160 participants) plus 1,254 subjects from 6 global collaborators. Deeply sampled blood TCRbeta repertoires from subjects exposed to, actively infected with, or recovered from COVID-19 were included in the dataset. What the research found in general, with its limitations: The quantity of clinical and demographic metadata differed by source and by participant and was supplied without curation.

Counted from cysteine to phenylalanine, this CDR3 has 14 amino acids. The CDR3 DNA has 42 bases and is translated from base 1. V trim: 4 bases; J trim: 6 bases; unmatched bases: 7. In the germline V gene, CDR1 corresponds to MDHEN and CDR2 to SYDVKM. TCRbeta CDR3 regions were amplified from genomic DNA using the immunoSEQ Assay, a bias-controlled multiplex PCR. For the original study's pipeline: Within the assay, amplification of reference gene primers was used to estimate how many nucleated cells each sample contained. Sequence reads were collapsed and filtered to measure the absolute abundance of every unique TCRbeta CDR3 rearrangement. For each sample, productive Simpson clonality was calculated as the square root of Simpson's diversity index over productive rearrangements. TCRdb holds this immuneACCESS table with in-frame rearrangements only. Some clones are missing; in checked studies, unresolved V genes explain under half, and the rest has no known cause. The V and J calls and clone size were taken over from that table, and D and trimming were inferred from the DNA. Counted in this sample were approximately 150,000 clones; about three quarters of them appeared once. Less than 2% of the sample lies in the top ten.

The material sequenced was peripheral blood. This TCR derives from a woman aged 55-69 years with acute or convalescent COVID-19. The rearranged segments are TRBV28 and TRBJ2-7, and TRBD1 aligns with 9 junction nucleotides. CDR3 loop: CASSYGRTGAEQYF. The DNA reads as follows: TGTGCCAGCAGTTATGGGAGGACAGGGGCCGAGCAGTACTTC.